The text below deals with one T cell receptor beta chain. Its target is unknown. The data belong to a study of cytomegalovirus exposure and HLA in healthy donors. Study outcomes and limitations: Cytomegalovirus-associated TCR beta chains were listed, numbering some 180. In a later analysis, common viral pathogens appeared linked to several of the most significant clusters. Per published accounts, TCR beta sequences correctly predicted the HLA-A and HLA-B alleles of most subjects.

In germline, CDR1 is SGHDN, CDR2 FVKESK. V gave up 8 bases and J gave up 9 bases, with 11 bases separating them. The CDR3 extends over 11 amino acids. PCR amplification relied on 60 Vbeta primers (plus 13 Jbeta primers). Generated by immunoSEQ multiplex PCR, the TCRdb table keeps only in-frame clones and is missing some. The sample records approximately 110,000 clones, 15% to 17% being singletons. Specimen: PBMCs. This clonotype originated in a woman aged 18-29 years in good health and CMV-seronegative. The chain links TRBV14 to TRBJ2-1, with a weak D call TRBD2 (5 bases). The chain's CDR3 is CASFLGVEQFF. DNA for the CDR3: TGTGCCAGCTTTCTCGGGGTTGAGCAGTTCTTC.